These 6 T cell receptor beta chains originate from one sample sequenced in a study of blood T cells in healthy people across ages. The authors ran a second PCR of roughly 6 to 12 cycles using a sample-barcoded 5' primer and a J-beta primer mix. TCRdb recomputed calls from the 5' RACE reads with MiXCR, one row per CDR3 protein. The top ten hold approximately 17% of the sample, which has about 570,000 distinct CDR3 sequences, 27% seen once. Sequencing was carried out using blood. These receptors were collected from a woman between 65 and 79 years old in good health.

V and J are TRBV7-9 and TRBJ2-3; the match to TRBD2 covers 12 bases. The CDR3 has 17 residues. The junction had 5 bases not matched to a gene; V was cut back by 4 bases and J by 0 bases. Germline CDR1 reads SEHNR; CDR2 reads FQNEAQ (reference sequence). The CDR3: CASSSTSGGTSTDTQYF. CDR3 bases: TGTGCCAGCAGCTCGACTAGCGGGGGAACTAGCACAGATACGCAGTATTTT.

V gene TRBV10-3 combines with J gene TRBJ1-3, with a tentative D call TRBD1 (5 bases). CDR1 ENHRY and CDR2 SYGVKD come from the germline V gene. V was clipped by 11 bases and J by 2 bases, with 13 bases between them. This CDR3 has 13 residues. The CDR3 is CASTGLTGNTIYF. The CDR3 DNA reads TGTGCCTCAACAGGCTTAACTGGAAACACCATATATTTT.

This clonotype was picked up a small number of times. The chain has TRBV28 and TRBJ1-2; possibly TRBD1 for D (6 bases). V was trimmed by 1 base and J by 4 bases, leaving 13 bases between them. Germline values: CDR1 MDHEN, CDR2 SYDVKM. The length of the CDR3 is 15 residues. The CDR3 spells CASSLLGGAGYGYTF. CDR3 coding DNA: TGTGCCAGCAGTTTATTAGGGGGGGCGGGCTATGGCTACACCTTC.

The chain employs TRBV15 and TRBJ2-3; possibly TRBD1 for D (6 bases). This CDR3 region has 14 residues. Trimming took off 0 bases at V and 14 bases at J, with 18 bases between the two ends. Germline CDR1 reads LNHNV; CDR2 reads YYDKDF (reference sequence). CDR3 residues: CATSRDLGAGLAYF. The CDR3 DNA is TGTGCCACCAGCAGAGACCTGGGGGCCGGGCTGGCGTATTTT.

The chain carries TRBV6-1 and TRBJ2-1, with D possibly matching TRBD1 (6 bases). The CDR3 is 16 residues long. Per germline, CDR1 MNHNS and CDR2 SASEGT. V lost 8 bases and J 3 bases, leaving 20 bases between the germline ends. The CDR3: CASGKSTGIGYNEQFF. CDR3 in DNA: TGTGCCAGCGGAAAAAGCACAGGGATTGGCTACAATGAGCAGTTCTTC.

There are a few counts of this clonotype. The J gene is TRBJ2-5, the V gene TRBV9; 12 nucleotides align to TRBD1. Germline CDR1 is SGDLS and CDR2 is YYNGEE. The trim removed 0 bases at V and 4 bases at J, leaving 7 bases unmatched. The CDR3 loop spans 17 amino acids. The CDR3 DNA reads as TGTGCCAGCAGCGTAGGGGGACAGGGGGCTTTCATAGAGACCCAGTACTTC. Translating it yields CASSVGGQGAFIETQYF.